The text below deals with one T cell receptor (beta chain). What this receptor recognizes is not known. Nothing much larger sits one base from this clone, and base qualities are not available. These data come from a study of technical replicates of blood from several donors (dated by TCRdb to 2016 to 2017). From V the trimming removes 3 bases and from J it removes 1 base, while the gene matches leave 9 bases of the junction unaccounted for. Per the germline V gene (reference sequence), SGHNT is the CDR1 and YYREEE is the CDR2. There are 17 amino acids in the CDR3, from cysteine to phenylalanine inclusive. Solely the CDR3 DNA is kept, with 51 bases framed from the first base. To prepare the library, the immunoSEQ multiplex PCR assay was applied. The clones in this table, taken by TCRdb from immuneACCESS, are in-frame only. Not every clone is retained; where verified, under half of the shortfall comes from an unresolved V gene, and the cause of the rest is unknown. This sample lists roughly 80,000 clones; 93% were detected once. Together, the top ten hold less than 0.3% of the sample.

The source is a human donor in good health. Material: T cells isolated from PBMCs. In this chain, TRBV5-4 is recombined with TRBJ2-2; TRBD1 lines up with 7 middle nucleotides. The DNA sequence reads TGTGCCAGCAGCTCCGCACAGGGGCGGCTGAACACCGGGGAGCTGTTTTTT. It encodes CASSSAQGRLNTGELFF.